This TCR beta chain was documented in a study of T cell clonality in common variable immunodeficiency. Study findings and constraints: TCRbeta clonality was increased in CVID versus healthy controls. CVID subjects shared fewer TCRbeta clones than healthy controls did.

Data came from immunoSEQ multiplex PCR; TCRdb stores just in-frame clones and leaves some out. The sample yields 40,000 to 60,000 clones, without any singletons. Ten or more counts support this clone. What it binds is not known. The read halts 3 residues ahead of the CDR3 end, with the missing end drawn from the germline J gene. Germline CDR1 SGHRS, CDR2 YFSETQ. Germline trimming cut 6 bases from V and 3 bases from J; bases unmatched to any gene: 14. The CDR3 contains 16 residues. Sequenced sample: peripheral blood mononuclear cells. This sequence was found in a person aged 18-70 years in good health. The chain couples TRBV5-1 to TRBJ2-7; 8 bases are a match to TRBD2. CDR3 in amino acids: CASTPGDSGMYYEQYF. Partial CDR3 DNA: TGCGCCAGCACCCCAGGGGATAGCGGGATGTACTACGAG.